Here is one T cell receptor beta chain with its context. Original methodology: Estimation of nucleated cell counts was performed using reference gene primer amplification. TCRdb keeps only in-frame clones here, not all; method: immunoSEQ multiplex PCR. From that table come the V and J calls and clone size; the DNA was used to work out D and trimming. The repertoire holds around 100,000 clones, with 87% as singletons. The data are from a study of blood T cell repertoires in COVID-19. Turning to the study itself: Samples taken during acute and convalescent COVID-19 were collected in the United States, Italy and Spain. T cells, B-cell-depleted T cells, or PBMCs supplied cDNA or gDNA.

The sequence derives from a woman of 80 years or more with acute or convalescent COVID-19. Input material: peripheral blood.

CDR3 residues: CASSILGGQGRTQYF. Here the CDR3 DNA reads TGTGCCAGTAGTATATTGGGAGGACAGGGAAGGACCCAGTACTTC. The rearrangement uses TRBV19 and TRBJ2-5, with 8 bases that match TRBD1. The CDR3 contains 15 residues. CDR1 LNHDA and CDR2 SQIVND come from the germline V gene (reference sequence). The V gene end was trimmed by 2 bases and the J gene end by 7 bases; junction bases not matched to a gene: 9.